These T cell receptor beta chains were read from a single sample in a study of blood T cell repertoires in COVID-19. Data came from immunoSEQ multiplex PCR; TCRdb stores just in-frame clones and leaves some out. Here the sample spans about 120,000 clones, about nine tenths being singletons. The specimen sequenced was peripheral blood. The receptors originated from a woman aged 45-65 years with acute or convalescent COVID-19. Each CDR3 is given with its conserved first and last residue. Each record gives: J gene, D gene, clone size, CDR3 length, V gene, CDR3 DNA, CDR3 protein. D genes are given only for firm matches. Size is stated for part of the rows, as once, few or many counts, or as a class when the clone is expanded.

>TRBJ2-7|TRBD2|-|14|TRBV14
TGTGCCAGCAGTTCCGGGACTAGTACCTACGAGCAGTACTTC
CASSSGTSTYEQYF
>TRBJ2-1|TRBD2|once|14|TRBV30
TGTGCCTGGGCCACTAGCGGAGATTACAATGAGCAGTTCTTC
CAWATSGDYNEQFF
>TRBJ1-2|-|-|15|TRBV24-1
TGTGCCACCAGTGACCGGACAGCCTCTAACTATGGCTACACCTTC
CATSDRTASNYGYTF
>TRBJ1-3|-|-|14|TRBV2
TGTGCCAGCAGGGCGGACAGCTCTGGAAACACCATATATTTT
CASRADSSGNTIYF
>TRBJ2-7|-|-|15|TRBV7-8
TGTGCCAGCAGCTCGATAACTAAGATCTCCTACGAGCAGTACTTC
CASSSITKISYEQYF
>TRBJ2-2|TRBD2|-|19|TRBV24-1
TGTGCCACCAGTGAAACCCTCGTGGGGCGGGAGGATTACACCGGGGAGCTGTTTTTT
CATSETLVGREDYTGELFF
>TRBJ1-5|-|-|14|TRBV5-1
TGCGCCAGCAGCTTGGACGGACAGAATCAGCCCCAGCATTTT
CASSLDGQNQPQHF
>TRBJ2-1|TRBD2|-|15|TRBV11-3
TGTGCCAGCAGCCTGAGACTAGCGGGTCCAGGTGAGCAGTTCTTC
CASSLRLAGPGEQFF
>TRBJ1-6|-|-|17|TRBV4-1
TGCGCCAGCAGCCAAGTGAGAGGGAGCTCCTATAATTCACCCCTCCACTTT
CASSQVRGSSYNSPLHF
>TRBJ1-1|-|-|14|TRBV5-4
TGTGCCAGCAGCTTGGAGCCAATGAACACTGAAGCTTTCTTT
CASSLEPMNTEAFF
>TRBJ1-1|-|-|14|TRBV18
TGTGCCAGCTCACCAAGCCCGGGAGAGGGTGAAGCTTTCTTT
CASSPSPGEGEAFF
>TRBJ2-2|-|few|13|TRBV30
TGTGCCTGGATGAGGTTTCGCACCGGGGAGCTGTTTTTT
CAWMRFRTGELFF
>TRBJ1-6|-|-|14|TRBV9
TGTGCCAGCAGCGTAAGTTGGAGTAATTCACCCCTCCACTTT
CASSVSWSNSPLHF
>TRBJ2-1|TRBD1|-|16|TRBV6-6
TGTGCCAGCAGTTACTCTGTCGGACAGGGTTACAATGAGCAGTTCTTC
CASSYSVGQGYNEQFF
>TRBJ1-5|TRBD1|-|11|TRBV30
TGTGCCTGGAGCGGGGGACAGGCCCAGCATTTT
CAWSGGQAQHF
>TRBJ1-4|TRBD1|-|16|TRBV7-6
TGTGCCAGCAGCATTTTTCGGACGGGACAGGGCGAAAAACTGTTTTTT
CASSIFRTGQGEKLFF
>TRBJ1-2|TRBD1|-|14|TRBV2
TGTGCCAGCAGTGTTGAGACAGGGGCGGTAGGCTACACCTTC
CASSVETGAVGYTF
>TRBJ2-2|-|once|15|TRBV28
TGTGCCGGAGGTCAGAGGAGGGGATACACCGGGGAGCTGTTTTTT
CAGGQRRGYTGELFF
>TRBJ1-4|-|-|15|TRBV5-6
TGTGCCAGCAGCTTGGGACAGACAACTAATGAAAAACTGTTTTTT
CASSLGQTTNEKLFF
>TRBJ1-2|-|-|15|TRBV6-5
TGTGCCAGCAGTTACTCGACACAGGGAATCGATGGCTACACCTTC
CASSYSTQGIDGYTF
>TRBJ2-7|-|-|14|TRBV27
TGTGCCAGCAGTTTAAGAGGAAGGCCCTACGAGCAGTACTTC
CASSLRGRPYEQYF
>TRBJ1-5|TRBD1|-|13|TRBV10-3
TGTGCCATCGGGACAGGGGCAAATCAGCCCCAGCATTTT
CAIGTGANQPQHF
>TRBJ2-1|-|-|12|TRBV13
TGTGCCAGCAGCCTTCACCTAAATGAGCAGTTCTTC
CASSLHLNEQFF
>TRBJ1-5|-|-|15|TRBV18
TGTGCCAGCTCCCCCCAGGGGTTCAGCAATCAGCCCCAGCATTTT
CASSPQGFSNQPQHF
>TRBJ2-7|TRBD1|-|14|TRBV11-2
TGTGCCAGCACCCGAGACAGGGTAAGCTCCGAGCAGTACTTC
CASTRDRVSSEQYF
>TRBJ2-3|TRBD2|-|15|TRBV14
TGTGCCAGCAGCCCCCGGGGGGAGCGCACAGATACGCAGTATTTT
CASSPRGERTDTQYF
>TRBJ2-3|-|-|14|TRBV6-5
TGTGCCAGCAGGACGGGGGATCGTCCAGATACGCAGTATTTT
CASRTGDRPDTQYF
>TRBJ2-1|TRBD2|-|14|TRBV18
TGTGCCAGCTCACCACGAGGGAGGGAAGATGAGCAGTTCTTC
CASSPRGREDEQFF
>TRBJ1-5|-|-|14|TRBV7-2
TGTGCCAGCAGCTTCATACAGGCGAGTCAGCCCCAGCATTTT
CASSFIQASQPQHF
>TRBJ1-1|-|-|13|TRBV2
TGTGCCAGCAGTGAAGAAACAGGACAAAGAGCTTTCTTT
CASSEETGQRAFF
>TRBJ2-5|TRBD2|-|15|TRBV29-1
TGCAGCGTTGAAGGGACTAGCGGGGGGCAAGAGACCCAGTACTTC
CSVEGTSGGQETQYF
>TRBJ1-2|TRBD1|-|17|TRBV4-2
TGTGCCAGCAGCCAACCCGACCGTAGGGGGCAAACGGGAGGCTACACCTTC
CASSQPDRRGQTGGYTF
>TRBJ1-1|-|-|14|TRBV7-8
TGTGCCAGCAGCCTTTACAGGGAGTCCACTGAAGCTTTCTTT
CASSLYRESTEAFF
>TRBJ2-2|TRBD1|-|14|TRBV30
TGTGCCTGCAAATACAGGGGAAAGACCGGGGAGCTGTTTTTT
CACKYRGKTGELFF
>TRBJ2-3|-|-|13|TRBV11-2
TGTGCCAGCAGCCCAAGTCGGGCAGATACGCAGTATTTT
CASSPSRADTQYF
>TRBJ1-2|-|-|16|TRBV21-1
TGTGCCAGCAACTGGACAGGGGAGTTTTCTAACTATGGCTACACCTTC
CASNWTGEFSNYGYTF
>TRBJ2-1|TRBD2|-|14|TRBV28
TGTGCCAGCAGGATAGCGGGAGCGGGCTATGAGCAGTTCTTC
CASRIAGAGYEQFF
>TRBJ2-1|-|once|14|TRBV6-5
TGTGCCAGCAGTTACGCGGGAAGCTACAATGAGCAGTTCTTC
CASSYAGSYNEQFF
>TRBJ1-1|TRBD1|-|14|TRBV27
TGTGCCAGCAGTTCCGGGACAGGGGATAATGAAGCTTTCTTT
CASSSGTGDNEAFF
>TRBJ1-1|TRBD1|many|13|TRBV28
TGTGCCAGCAGAAGGACAGGGTTCACTGAAGCTTTCTTT
CASRRTGFTEAFF
>TRBJ1-1|-|-|15|TRBV10-3
TGTGCCATCAGTGAGTCGGGGCAGGGAGGGACTGAAGCTTTCTTT
CAISESGQGGTEAFF
>TRBJ1-6|-|-|15|TRBV5-8
TGTGCCAGCAGCTTGGGTGGGGCTCTCGGTTCACCCCTCCACTTT
CASSLGGALGSPLHF
>TRBJ2-4|-|-|13|TRBV28
TGTGCCAGCAGGTTTGGGATGGGAGACATTCAGTACTTC
CASRFGMGDIQYF
>TRBJ2-6|-|-|13|TRBV14
TGTGCCAGCAGCCAAGCCGGTGCCAACGTCCTGACTTTC
CASSQAGANVLTF
>TRBJ1-1|TRBD1|-|13|TRBV28
TGTGCCAGCAGTTCGGGACAGGGCACTGAAGCTTTCTTT
CASSSGQGTEAFF
>TRBJ1-5|TRBD1|-|16|TRBV15
TGTGCCACCAGCATAACAGGGGGCCCAAGCAATCAGCCCCAGCATTTT
CATSITGGPSNQPQHF
>TRBJ1-4|-|-|15|TRBV5-7
TGTGCCAGCAGCTTCCCCCCAGGGAAGGACGAAAAACTGTTTTTT
CASSFPPGKDEKLFF
>TRBJ2-3|-|-|13|TRBV30
TGTGCCTGTGATAGCGGTAGCACAGATACGCAGTATTTT
CACDSGSTDTQYF
>TRBJ1-1|TRBD1|-|13|TRBV5-1
TGCGCCAGCAGCGGGGACAGGGGATTGGGTGCTTTCTTT
CASSGDRGLGAFF
>TRBJ2-3|-|-|15|TRBV10-1
TGCGCCAGCAGTGATGAGCGACGCGGGGCAGATACGCAGTATTTT
CASSDERRGADTQYF
>TRBJ1-1|TRBD1|-|15|TRBV7-2
TGTGCCAGCAGCCCATCAGGGACAGCGAACACTGAAGCTTTCTTT
CASSPSGTANTEAFF
>TRBJ2-7|-|-|13|TRBV27
TGTGCCAGCAGTGTAGCGGTCTCCTACGAGCAGTACTTC
CASSVAVSYEQYF